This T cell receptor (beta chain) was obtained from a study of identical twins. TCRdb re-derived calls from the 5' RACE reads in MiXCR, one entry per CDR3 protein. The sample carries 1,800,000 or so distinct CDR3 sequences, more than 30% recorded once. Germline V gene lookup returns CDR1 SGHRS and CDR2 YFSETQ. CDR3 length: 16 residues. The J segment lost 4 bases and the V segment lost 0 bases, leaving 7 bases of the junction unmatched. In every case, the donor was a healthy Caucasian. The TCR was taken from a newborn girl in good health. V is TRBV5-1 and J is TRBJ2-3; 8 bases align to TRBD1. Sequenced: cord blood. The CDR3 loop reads CASSLVPDRESDTQYF. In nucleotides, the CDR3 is TGCGCCAGCAGCTTGGTCCCGGACAGGGAGTCAGATACGCAGTATTTT.